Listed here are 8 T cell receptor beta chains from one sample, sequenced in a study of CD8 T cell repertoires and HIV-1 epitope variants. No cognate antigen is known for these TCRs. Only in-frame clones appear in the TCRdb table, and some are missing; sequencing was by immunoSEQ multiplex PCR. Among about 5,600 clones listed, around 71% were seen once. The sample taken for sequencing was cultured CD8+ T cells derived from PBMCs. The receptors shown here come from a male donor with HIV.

Here the CDR3 DNA reads TGTGCCAGCAGCTTAGTTGACACCTATGGCTACACCTTC. Protein product: CASSLVDTYGYTF. V is TRBV7-9 and J is TRBJ1-2; D remains unclear. The V gene lost 1 base and the J gene lost 4 bases, with 7 bases spanning the gap. This CDR3 has 13 amino acids. The germline V gene has CDR1 SEHNR and CDR2 FQNEAQ (reference sequence).

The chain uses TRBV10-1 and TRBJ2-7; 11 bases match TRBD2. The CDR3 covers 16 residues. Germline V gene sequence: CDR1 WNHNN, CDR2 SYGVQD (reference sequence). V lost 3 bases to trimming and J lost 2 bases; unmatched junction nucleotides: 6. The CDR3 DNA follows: TGCGCCAGCAGTGACCGCGGACTAGCGGGCCCCTACGAGCAGTACTTC. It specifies CASSDRGLAGPYEQYF.

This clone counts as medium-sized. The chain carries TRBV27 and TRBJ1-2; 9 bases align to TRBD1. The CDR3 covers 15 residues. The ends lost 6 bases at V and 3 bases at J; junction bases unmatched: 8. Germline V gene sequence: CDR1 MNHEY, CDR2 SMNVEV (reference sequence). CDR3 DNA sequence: TGTGCCAGCAGGAGTGGACAGGGGCGTGACTATGGCTACACCTTC. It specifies CASRSGQGRDYGYTF.

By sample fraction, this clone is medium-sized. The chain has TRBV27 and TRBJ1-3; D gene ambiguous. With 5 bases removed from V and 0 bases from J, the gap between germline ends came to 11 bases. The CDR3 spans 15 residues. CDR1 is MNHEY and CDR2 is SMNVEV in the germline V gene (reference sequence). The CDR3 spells CASSADGYSGNTIYF. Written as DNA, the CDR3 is TGTGCCAGCAGTGCGGACGGATACTCTGGAAACACCATATATTTT.

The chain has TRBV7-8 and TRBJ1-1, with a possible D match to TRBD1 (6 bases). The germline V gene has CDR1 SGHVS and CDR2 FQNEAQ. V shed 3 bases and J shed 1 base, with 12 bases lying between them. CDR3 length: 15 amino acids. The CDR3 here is CASSFSGQTNTEAFF. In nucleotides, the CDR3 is TGTGCCAGCAGCTTCTCAGGACAGACGAACACTGAAGCTTTCTTT.

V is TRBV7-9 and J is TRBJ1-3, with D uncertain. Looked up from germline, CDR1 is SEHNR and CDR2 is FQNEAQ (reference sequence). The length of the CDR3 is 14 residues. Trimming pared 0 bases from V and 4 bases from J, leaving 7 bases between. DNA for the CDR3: TGTGCCAGCAGCTTAGCGGGAGGAGGAAACACCATATATTTT. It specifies CASSLAGGGNTIYF.

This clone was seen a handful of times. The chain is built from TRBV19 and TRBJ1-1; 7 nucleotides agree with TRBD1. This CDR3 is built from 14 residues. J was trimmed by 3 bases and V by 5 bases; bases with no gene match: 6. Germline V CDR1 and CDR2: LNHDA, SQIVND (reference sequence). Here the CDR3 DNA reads TGTGCCAGTAGTTCAGGGGGGTGGGACACTGAAGCTTTCTTT. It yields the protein CASSSGGWDTEAFF.

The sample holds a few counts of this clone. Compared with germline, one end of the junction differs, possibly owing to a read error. The CDR3 protein is CASSRGQSNAGELFF. DNA for the CDR3: TGTGCCAGCAGCCGAGGCCAGTCGAACGCCGGGGAGCTGTTTTTT. The chain links TRBV6-6 to TRBJ2-2; D uncertain. The CDR3 runs to 15 residues. Germline values: CDR1 MNHNY, CDR2 SVGAGI (reference sequence).